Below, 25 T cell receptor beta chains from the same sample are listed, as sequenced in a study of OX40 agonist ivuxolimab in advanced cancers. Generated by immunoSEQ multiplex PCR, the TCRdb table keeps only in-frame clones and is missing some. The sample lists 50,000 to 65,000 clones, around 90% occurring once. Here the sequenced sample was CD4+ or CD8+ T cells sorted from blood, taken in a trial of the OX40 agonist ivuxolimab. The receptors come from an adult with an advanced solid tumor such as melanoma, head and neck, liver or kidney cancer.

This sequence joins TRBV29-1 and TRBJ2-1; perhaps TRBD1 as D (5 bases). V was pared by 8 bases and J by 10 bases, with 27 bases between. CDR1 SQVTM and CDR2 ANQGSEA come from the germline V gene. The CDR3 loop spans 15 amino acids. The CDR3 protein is CSLPRGIVGFGEQFF. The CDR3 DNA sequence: TGCAGCCTCCCTAGGGGTATTGTGGGGTTTGGGGAGCAGTTCTTC.

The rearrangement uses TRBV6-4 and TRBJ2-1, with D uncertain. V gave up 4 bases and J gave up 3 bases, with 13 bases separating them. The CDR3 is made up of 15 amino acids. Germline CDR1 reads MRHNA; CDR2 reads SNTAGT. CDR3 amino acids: CASSVEAGGYNEQFF. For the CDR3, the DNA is TGTGCCAGCAGTGTCGAGGCTGGTGGCTACAATGAGCAGTTCTTC.

DNA of the CDR3: TGTGCCAGCATTAACCAGCTAGCGGGAGGGCAAGAGACCCAGTACTTC. Protein: CASINQLAGGQETQYF. The chain uses TRBV28 and TRBJ2-5; 12 bases map to TRBD2. V shed 7 bases, J shed 2 bases, and the junction held 8 bases outside the gene matches. Germline V lookup: CDR1 MDHEN, CDR2 SYDVKM. The CDR3 length is 16 residues.

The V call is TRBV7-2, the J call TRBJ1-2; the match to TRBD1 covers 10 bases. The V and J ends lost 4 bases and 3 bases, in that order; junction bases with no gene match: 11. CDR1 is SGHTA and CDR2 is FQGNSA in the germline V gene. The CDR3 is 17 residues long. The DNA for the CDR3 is TGTGCCAGCAGCTCCCTGACAGGGGGCCCTCTTCACTATGGCTACACCTTC. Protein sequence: CASSSLTGGPLHYGYTF.

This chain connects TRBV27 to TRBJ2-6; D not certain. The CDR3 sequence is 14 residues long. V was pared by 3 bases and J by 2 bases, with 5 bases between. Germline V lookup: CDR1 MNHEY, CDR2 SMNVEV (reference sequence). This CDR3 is CASSLWTGANVLTF. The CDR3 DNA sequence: TGTGCCAGCAGTTTGTGGACTGGGGCCAACGTCCTGACTTTC.

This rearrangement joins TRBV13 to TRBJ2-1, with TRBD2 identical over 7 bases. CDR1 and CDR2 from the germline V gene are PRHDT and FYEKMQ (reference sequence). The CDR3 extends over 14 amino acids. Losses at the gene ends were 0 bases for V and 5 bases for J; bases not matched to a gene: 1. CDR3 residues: CASSLGLANNEQFF. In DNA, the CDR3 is TGTGCCAGCAGCTTAGGACTAGCGAACAATGAGCAGTTCTTC.

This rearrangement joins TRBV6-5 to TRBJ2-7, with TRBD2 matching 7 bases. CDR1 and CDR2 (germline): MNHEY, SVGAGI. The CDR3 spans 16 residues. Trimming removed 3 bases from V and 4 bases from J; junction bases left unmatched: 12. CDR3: CASSYSPAGVLYEQYF. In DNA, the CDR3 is TGTGCCAGCAGTTATTCCCCTGCGGGAGTTCTTTACGAGCAGTACTTC.

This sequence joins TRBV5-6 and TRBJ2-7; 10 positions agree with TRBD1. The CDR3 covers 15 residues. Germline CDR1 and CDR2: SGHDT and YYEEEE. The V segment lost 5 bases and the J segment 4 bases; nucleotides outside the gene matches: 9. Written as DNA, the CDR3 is TGTGCCAGCAGTCTTTACGGGACAGGGGAGTACGAGCAGTACTTC. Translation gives CASSLYGTGEYEQYF.

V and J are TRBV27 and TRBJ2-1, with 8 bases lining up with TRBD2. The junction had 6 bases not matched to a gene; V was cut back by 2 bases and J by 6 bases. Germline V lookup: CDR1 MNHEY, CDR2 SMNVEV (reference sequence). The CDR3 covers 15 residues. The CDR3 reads CASSLNSGAGNEQFF. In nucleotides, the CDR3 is TGTGCCAGCAGTTTAAATAGCGGGGCAGGCAATGAGCAGTTCTTC.

In DNA, the CDR3 is TGTGCCAGCAGCGCAAACACCGGGGAGCTGTTTTTT. It specifies CASSANTGELFF. This chain uses TRBV7-2 with TRBJ2-2; no firm D call. CDR3 length equals 12 residues. Germline V gene sequence: CDR1 SGHTA, CDR2 FQGNSA. The V end was cut by 5 bases, the J end by 2 bases, with 3 bases between.

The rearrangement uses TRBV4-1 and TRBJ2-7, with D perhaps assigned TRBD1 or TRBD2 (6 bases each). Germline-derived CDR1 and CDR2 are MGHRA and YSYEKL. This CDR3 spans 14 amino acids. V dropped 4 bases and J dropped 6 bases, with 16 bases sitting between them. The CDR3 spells CASSRNLQGGEQYF. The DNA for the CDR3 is TGCGCCAGCAGCCGCAACTTACAGGGAGGCGAGCAGTACTTC.

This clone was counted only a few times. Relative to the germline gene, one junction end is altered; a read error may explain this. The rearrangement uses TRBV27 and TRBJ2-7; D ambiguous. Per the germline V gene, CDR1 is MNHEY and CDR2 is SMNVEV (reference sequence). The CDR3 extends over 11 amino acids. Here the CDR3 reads CATSHGYEQYF. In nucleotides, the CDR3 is TGTGCCACCAGTCATGGCTACGAGCAGTACTTC.

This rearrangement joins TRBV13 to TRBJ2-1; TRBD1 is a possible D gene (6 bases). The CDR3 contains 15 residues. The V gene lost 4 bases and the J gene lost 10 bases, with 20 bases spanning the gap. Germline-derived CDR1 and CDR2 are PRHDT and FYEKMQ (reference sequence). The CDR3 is CASSSTGIPYGEQFF. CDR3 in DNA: TGTGCCAGCAGCTCAACAGGGATTCCTTACGGAGAGCAGTTCTTC.

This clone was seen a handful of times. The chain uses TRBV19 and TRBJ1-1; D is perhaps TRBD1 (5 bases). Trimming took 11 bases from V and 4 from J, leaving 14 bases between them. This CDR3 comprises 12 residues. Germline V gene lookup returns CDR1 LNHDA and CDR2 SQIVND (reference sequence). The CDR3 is CASRAGGTEAFF. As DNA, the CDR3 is TGTGCCTCCCGGGCGGGGGGCACTGAAGCTTTCTTT. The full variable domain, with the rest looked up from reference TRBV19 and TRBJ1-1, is DGGITQSPKYLFRKEGQNVTLSCEQNLNHDAMYWYRQDPGQGLRLIYYSQIVNDFQKGDIAEGYSVSREKKESFPLTVTSAQKNPTAFYLCASRAGGTEAFFGQGTRLTVV.

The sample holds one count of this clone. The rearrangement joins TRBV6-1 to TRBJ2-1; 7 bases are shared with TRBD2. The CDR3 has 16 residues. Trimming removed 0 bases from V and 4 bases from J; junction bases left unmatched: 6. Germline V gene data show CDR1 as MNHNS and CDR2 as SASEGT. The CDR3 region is CASSEARASGYNEQFF. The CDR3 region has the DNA TGTGCCAGCAGTGAAGCGCGGGCTAGCGGTTACAATGAGCAGTTCTTC.

CDR3 sequence reads: CASSYMNTEAFF. The CDR3 bases are TGTGCCAGCAGTTACATGAACACTGAAGCTTTCTTT. The rearrangement links TRBV2 to TRBJ1-1; D unclear. Germline values: CDR1 SNHLY, CDR2 FYNNEI. This CDR3 spans 12 amino acids. Deletions cut 5 bases from V and 0 bases from J, with 4 bases between.

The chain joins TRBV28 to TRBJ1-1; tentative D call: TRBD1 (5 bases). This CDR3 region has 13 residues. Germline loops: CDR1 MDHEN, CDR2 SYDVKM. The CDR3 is CEARRDGGTEAFF. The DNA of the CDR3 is TGTGAAGCGAGACGGGACGGAGGCACTGAAGCTTTCTTT. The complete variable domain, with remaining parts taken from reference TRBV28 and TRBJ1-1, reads DVKVTQSSRYLVKRTGEKVFLECVQDMDHENMFWYRQDPGLGLRLIYFSYDVKMKEKGDIPEGYSVSREKKERFSLILESASTNQTSMYLCEARRDGGTEAFFGQGTRLTVV.

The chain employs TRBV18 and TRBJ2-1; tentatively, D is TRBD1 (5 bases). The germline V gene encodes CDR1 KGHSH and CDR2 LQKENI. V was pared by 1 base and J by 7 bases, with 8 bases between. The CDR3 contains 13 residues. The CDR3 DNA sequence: TGTGCCAGCTCACCACTTCAGGGAAATGAGCAGTTCTTC. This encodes CASSPLQGNEQFF.

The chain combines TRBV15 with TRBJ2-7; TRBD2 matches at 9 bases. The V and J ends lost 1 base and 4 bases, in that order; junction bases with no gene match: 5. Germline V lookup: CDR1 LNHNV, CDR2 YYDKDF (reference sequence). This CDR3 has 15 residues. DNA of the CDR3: TGTGCCACCAGCAGAGGGACTAGCGAGACGTACGAGCAGTACTTC. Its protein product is CATSRGTSETYEQYF.

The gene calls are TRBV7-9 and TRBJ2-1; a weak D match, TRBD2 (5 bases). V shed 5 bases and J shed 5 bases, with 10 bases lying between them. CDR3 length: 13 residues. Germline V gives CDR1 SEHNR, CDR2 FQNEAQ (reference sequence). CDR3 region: CASSLGVDNEQFF. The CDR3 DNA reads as TGTGCCAGCAGCCTGGGAGTTGACAATGAGCAGTTCTTC.

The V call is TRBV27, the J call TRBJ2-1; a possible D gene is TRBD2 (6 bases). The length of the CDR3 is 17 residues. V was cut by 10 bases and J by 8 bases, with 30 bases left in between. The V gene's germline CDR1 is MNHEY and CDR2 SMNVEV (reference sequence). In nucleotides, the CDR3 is TGTGCCACCTCCCCGGCGGGCCTCTCGGGGGAGTTGTATGAGCAGTTCTTC. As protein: CATSPAGLSGELYEQFF.

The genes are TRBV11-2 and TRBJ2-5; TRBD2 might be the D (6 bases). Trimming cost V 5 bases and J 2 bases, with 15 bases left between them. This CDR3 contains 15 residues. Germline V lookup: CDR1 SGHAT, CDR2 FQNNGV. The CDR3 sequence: CASSLSWGEQETQYF. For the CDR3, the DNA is TGTGCCAGCAGCCTTAGTTGGGGGGAGCAAGAGACCCAGTACTTC.

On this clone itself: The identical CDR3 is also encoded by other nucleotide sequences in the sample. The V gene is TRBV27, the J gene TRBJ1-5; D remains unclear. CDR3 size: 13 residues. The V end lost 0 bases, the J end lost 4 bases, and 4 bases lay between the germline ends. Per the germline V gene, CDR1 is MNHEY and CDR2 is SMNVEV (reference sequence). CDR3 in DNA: TGTGCCAGCAGTTTATCGTATAATCAGCCCCAGCATTTT. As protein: CASSLSYNQPQHF.

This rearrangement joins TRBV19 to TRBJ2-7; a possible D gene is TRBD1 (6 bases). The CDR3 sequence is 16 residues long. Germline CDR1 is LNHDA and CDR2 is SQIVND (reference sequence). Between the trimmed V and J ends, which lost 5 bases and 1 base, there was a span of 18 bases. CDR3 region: CASSSKDRKLSYEQYF. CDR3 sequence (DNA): TGTGCCAGTAGTTCCAAGGACAGAAAGCTATCCTACGAGCAGTACTTC.

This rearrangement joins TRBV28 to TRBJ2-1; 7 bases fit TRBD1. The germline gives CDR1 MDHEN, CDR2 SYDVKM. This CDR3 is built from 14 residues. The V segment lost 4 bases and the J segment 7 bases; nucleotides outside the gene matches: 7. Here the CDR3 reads CASSYRGSFNEQFF. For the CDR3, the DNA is TGTGCCAGCAGTTACAGGGGCTCCTTTAATGAGCAGTTCTTC.